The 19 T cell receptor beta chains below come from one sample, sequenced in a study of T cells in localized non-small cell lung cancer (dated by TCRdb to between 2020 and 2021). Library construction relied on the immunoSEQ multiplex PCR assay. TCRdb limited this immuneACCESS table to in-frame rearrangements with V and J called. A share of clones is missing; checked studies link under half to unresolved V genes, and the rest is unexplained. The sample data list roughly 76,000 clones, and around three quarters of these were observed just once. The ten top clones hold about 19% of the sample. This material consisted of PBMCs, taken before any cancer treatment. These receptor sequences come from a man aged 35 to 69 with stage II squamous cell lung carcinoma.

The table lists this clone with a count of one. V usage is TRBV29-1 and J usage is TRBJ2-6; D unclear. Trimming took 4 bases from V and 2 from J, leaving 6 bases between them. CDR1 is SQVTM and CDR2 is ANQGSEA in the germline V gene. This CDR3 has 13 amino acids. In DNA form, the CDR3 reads TGCAGCGTTGCCGGGCCTGGGGCCAACGTCCTGACTTTC. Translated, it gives CSVAGPGANVLTF.

DNA of the CDR3: TGTGCCAGCAGCTTGGACCAGGGCGGCCCCTACGAGCAGTACTTC. Amino acid sequence: CASSLDQGGPYEQYF. The V call is TRBV5-5, the J call TRBJ2-7, with D possibly matching TRBD1 (5 bases). The germline V and J ends were trimmed by 0 bases and 2 bases, with 12 bases remaining between them. There are 15 residues in the CDR3. Germline V gives CDR1 SGHKS, CDR2 YYEKEE (reference sequence).

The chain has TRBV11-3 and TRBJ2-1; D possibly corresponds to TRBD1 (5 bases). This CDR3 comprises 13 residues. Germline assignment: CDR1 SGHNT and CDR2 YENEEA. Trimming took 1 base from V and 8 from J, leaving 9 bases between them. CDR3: CASSLVGADEQFF. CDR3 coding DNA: TGTGCCAGCAGCTTAGTAGGGGCAGATGAGCAGTTCTTC.

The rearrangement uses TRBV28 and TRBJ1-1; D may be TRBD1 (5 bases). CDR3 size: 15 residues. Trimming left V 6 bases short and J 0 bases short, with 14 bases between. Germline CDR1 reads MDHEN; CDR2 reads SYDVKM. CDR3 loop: CASRVPGLLNTEAFF. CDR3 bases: TGTGCCAGCAGAGTGCCGGGACTTCTGAACACTGAAGCTTTCTTT.

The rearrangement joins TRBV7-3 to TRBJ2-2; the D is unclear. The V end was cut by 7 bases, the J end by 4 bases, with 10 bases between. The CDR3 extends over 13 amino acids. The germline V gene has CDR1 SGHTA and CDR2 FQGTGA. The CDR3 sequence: CASTFPGTGELFF. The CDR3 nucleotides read TGTGCCAGCACCTTCCCGGGCACCGGGGAGCTGTTTTTT.

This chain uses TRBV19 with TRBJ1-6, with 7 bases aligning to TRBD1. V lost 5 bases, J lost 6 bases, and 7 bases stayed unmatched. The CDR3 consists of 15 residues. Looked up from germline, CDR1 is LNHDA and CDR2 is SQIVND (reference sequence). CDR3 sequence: CASSPTTGRNSPLHF. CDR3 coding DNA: TGTGCCAGTAGTCCCACGACAGGGCGTAATTCACCCCTCCACTTT.

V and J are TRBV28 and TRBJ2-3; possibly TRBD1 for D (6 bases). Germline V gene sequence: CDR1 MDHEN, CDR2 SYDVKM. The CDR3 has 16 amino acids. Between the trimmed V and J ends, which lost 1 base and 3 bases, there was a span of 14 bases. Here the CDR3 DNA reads TGTGCCAGCAGTTTATACCCCCTACAGGGAACAGATACGCAGTATTTT. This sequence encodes CASSLYPLQGTDTQYF.

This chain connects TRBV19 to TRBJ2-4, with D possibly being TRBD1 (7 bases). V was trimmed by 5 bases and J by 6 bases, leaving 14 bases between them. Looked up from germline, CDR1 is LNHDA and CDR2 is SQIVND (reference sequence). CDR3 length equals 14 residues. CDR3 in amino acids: CASSYRGGGNIQYF. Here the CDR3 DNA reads TGTGCCAGTAGTTACAGGGGAGGTGGAAACATTCAGTACTTC. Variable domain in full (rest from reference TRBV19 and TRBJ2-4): DGGITQSPKYLFRKEGQNVTLSCEQNLNHDAMYWYRQDPGQGLRLIYYSQIVNDFQKGDIAEGYSVSREKKESFPLTVTSAQKNPTAFYLCASSYRGGGNIQYFGAGTRLSVL.

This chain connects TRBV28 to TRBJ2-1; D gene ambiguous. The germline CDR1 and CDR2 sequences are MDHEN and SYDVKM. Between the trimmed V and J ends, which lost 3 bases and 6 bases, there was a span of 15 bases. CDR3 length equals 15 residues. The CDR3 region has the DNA TGTGCCAGCAGTTTCGGCGGATCCCGAAGCAATGAGCAGTTCTTC. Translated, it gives CASSFGGSRSNEQFF.

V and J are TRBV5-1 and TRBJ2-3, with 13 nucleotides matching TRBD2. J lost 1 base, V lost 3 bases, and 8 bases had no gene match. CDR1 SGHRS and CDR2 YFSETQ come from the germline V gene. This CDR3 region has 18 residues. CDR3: CASSYGLAGAPRTDTQYF. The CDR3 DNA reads TGCGCCAGCAGCTACGGACTAGCGGGGGCCCCGCGCACAGATACGCAGTATTTT.

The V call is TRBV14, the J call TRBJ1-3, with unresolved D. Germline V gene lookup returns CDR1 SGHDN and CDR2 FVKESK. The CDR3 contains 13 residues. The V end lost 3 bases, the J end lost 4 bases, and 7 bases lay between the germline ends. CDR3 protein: CASSHLSGNTIYF. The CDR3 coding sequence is TGTGCCAGCAGCCACCTGTCCGGAAACACCATATATTTT.

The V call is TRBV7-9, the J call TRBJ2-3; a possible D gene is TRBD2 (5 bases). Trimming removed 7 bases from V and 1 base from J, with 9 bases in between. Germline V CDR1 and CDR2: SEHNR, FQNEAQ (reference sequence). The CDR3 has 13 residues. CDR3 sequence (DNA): TGTGCCAGCAACTGGGGAGGCACAGATACGCAGTATTTT. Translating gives CASNWGGTDTQYF.

The CDR3 DNA reads TGTGCCAGCAGCTTTGGACAGACCTCGAGCGACGAGCAGTACTTC. Its protein product is CASSFGQTSSDEQYF. The genes are TRBV7-8 and TRBJ2-7; D is possibly TRBD1 (6 bases). The CDR3 has 15 residues. CDR1 and CDR2 from the germline V gene are SGHVS and FQNEAQ. Trimming took 3 bases from V and 5 from J, leaving 17 bases between them.

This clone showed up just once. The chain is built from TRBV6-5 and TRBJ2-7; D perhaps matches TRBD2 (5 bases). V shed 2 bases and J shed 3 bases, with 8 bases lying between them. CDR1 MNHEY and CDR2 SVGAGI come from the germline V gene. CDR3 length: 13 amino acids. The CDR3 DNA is TGTGCCAGCAGTTACATCGGGATCTACGAGCAGTACTTC. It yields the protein CASSYIGIYEQYF.

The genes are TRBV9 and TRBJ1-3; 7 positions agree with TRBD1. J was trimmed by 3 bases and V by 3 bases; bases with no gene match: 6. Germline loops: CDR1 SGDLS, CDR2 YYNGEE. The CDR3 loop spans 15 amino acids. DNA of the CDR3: TGTGCCAGCAGCGCGGTCCAGGGGGTTGGAAACACCATATATTTT. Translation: CASSAVQGVGNTIYF.

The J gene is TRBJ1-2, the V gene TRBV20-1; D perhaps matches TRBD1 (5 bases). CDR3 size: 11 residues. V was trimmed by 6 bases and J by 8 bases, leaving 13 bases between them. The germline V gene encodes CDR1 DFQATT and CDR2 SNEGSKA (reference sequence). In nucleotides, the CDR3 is TGCAGTGCAGGAGGGGCAATGGGCTACACCTTC. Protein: CSAGGAMGYTF.

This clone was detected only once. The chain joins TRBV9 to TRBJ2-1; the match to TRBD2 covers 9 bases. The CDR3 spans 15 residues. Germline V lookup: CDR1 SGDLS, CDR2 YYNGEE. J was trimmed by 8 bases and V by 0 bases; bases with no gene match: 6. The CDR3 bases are TGTGCCAGCAGCGTAGAACTAGCGGGCCCCTATGAGCAGTTCTTC. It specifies CASSVELAGPYEQFF.

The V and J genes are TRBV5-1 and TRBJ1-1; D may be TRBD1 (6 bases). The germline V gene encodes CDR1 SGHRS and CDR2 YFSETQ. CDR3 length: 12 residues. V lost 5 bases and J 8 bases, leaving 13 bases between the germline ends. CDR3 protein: CASRRTDSEAFF. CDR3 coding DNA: TGCGCCAGCAGGCGAACGGACAGCGAAGCTTTCTTT. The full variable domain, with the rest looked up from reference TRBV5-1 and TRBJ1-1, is KAGVTQTPRYLIKTRGQQVTLSCSPISGHRSVSWYQQTPGQGLQFLFEYFSETQRNKGNFPGRFSGRQFSNSRSEMNVSTLELGDSALYLCASRRTDSEAFFGQGTRLTVV.

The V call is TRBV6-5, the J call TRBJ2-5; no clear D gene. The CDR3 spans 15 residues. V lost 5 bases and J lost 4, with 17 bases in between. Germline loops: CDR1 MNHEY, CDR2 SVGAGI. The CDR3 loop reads CASSPPLGWGETQYF. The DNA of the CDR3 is TGTGCCAGCAGTCCCCCTTTGGGGTGGGGAGAGACCCAGTACTTC.